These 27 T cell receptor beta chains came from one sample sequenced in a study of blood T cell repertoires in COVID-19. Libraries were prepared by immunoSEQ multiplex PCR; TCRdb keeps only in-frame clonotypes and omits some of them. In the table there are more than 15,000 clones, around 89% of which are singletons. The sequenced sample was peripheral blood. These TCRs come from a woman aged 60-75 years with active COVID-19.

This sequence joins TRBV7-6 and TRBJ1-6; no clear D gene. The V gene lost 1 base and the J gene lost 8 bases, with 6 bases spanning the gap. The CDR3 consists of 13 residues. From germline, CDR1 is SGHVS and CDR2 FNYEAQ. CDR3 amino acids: CASSLGADSPLHF. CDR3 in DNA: TGTGCCAGCAGCTTAGGGGCAGATTCACCCCTCCACTTT.

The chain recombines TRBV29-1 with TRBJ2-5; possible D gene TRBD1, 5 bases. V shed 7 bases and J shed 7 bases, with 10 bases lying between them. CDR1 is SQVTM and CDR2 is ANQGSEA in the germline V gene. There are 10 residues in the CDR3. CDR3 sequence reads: CSGLQGTQYF. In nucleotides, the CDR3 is TGCAGCGGACTTCAGGGGACCCAGTACTTC.

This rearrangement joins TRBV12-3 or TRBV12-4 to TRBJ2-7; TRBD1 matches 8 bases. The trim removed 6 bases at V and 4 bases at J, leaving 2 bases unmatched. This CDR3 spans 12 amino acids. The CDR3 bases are TGTGCCAGCAGAAGGACAGGGTACGAGCAGTACTTC. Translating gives CASRRTGYEQYF.

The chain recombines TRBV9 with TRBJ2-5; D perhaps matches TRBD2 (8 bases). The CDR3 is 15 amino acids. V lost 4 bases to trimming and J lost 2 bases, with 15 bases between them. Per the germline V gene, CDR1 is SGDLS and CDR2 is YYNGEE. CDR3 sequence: CASSSREGQQETQYF. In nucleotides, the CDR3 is TGTGCCAGCAGCTCCCGGGAGGGACAGCAAGAGACCCAGTACTTC. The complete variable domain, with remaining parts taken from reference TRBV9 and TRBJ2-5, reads DSGVTQTPKHLITATGQRVTLRCSPRSGDLSVYWYQQSLDQGLQFLIQYYNGEERAKGNILERFSAQQFPDLHSELNLSSLELGDSALYFCASSSREGQQETQYFGPGTRLLVL.

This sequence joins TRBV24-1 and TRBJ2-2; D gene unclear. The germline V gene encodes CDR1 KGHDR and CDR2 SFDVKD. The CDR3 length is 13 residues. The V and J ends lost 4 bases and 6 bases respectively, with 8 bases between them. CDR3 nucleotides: TGTGCCACCAGTGACCCCCCTTCCGGGGAGCTGTTTTTT. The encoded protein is CATSDPPSGELFF.

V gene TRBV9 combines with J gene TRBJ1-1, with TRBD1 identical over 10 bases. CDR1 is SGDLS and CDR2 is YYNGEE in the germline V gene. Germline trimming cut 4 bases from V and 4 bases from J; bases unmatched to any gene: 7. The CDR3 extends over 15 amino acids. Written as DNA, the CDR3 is TGTGCCAGCAGCACCATGACAGGGGGCCTCACTGAAGCTTTCTTT. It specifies CASSTMTGGLTEAFF.

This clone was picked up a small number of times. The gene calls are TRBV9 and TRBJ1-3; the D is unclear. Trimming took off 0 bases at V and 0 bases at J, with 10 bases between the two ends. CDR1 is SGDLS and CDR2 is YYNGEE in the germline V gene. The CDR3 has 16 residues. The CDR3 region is CASSVGPTISGNTIYF. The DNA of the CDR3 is TGTGCCAGCAGCGTAGGGCCAACTATCTCTGGAAACACCATATATTTT.

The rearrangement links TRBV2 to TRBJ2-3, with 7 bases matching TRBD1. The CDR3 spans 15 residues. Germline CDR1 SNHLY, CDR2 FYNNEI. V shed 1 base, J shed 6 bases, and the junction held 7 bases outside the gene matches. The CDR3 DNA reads TGTGCCAGCAGTGAAGGGGGACAGCGTGACGATACGCAGTATTTT. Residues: CASSEGGQRDDTQYF.

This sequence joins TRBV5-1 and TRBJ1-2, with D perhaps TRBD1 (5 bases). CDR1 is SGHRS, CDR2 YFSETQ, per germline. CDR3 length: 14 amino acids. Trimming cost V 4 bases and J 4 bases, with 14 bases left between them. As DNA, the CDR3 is TGCGCCAGCAGCCAGGGCCACTCGGGCTATGGCTACACCTTC. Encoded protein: CASSQGHSGYGYTF.

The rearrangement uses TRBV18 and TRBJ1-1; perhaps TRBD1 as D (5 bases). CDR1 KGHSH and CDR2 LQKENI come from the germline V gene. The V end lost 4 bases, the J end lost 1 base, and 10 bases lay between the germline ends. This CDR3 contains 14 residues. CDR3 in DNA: TGTGCCAGCTCACTGGGACTGGAGAACACTGAAGCTTTCTTT. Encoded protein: CASSLGLENTEAFF. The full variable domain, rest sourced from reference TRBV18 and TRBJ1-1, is NAGVMQNPRHLVRRRGQEARLRCSPMKGHSHVYWYRQLPEEGLKFMVYLQKENIIDESGMPKERFSAEFPKEGPSILRIQQVVRGDSAAYFCASSLGLENTEAFFGQGTRLTVV.

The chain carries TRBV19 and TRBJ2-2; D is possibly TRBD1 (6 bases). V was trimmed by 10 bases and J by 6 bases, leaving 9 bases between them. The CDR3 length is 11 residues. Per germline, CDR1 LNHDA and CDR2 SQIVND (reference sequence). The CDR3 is CATEGAGELFF. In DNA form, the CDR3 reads TGTGCCACAGAGGGGGCCGGGGAGCTGTTTTTT.

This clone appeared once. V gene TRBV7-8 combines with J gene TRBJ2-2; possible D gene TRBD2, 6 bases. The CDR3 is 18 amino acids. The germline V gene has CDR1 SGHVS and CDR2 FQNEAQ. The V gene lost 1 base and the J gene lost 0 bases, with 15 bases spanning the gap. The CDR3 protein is CASSLVSGDSANTGELFF. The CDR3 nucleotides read TGTGCCAGCAGCTTAGTTTCGGGGGACTCCGCGAACACCGGGGAGCTGTTTTTT.

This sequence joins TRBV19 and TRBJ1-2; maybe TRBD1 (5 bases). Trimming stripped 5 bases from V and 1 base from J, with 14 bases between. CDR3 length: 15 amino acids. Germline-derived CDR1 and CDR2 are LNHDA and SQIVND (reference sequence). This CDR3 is CASSLSRGFNYGYTF. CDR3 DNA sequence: TGTGCCAGTAGTCTGTCTCGGGGGTTTAACTATGGCTACACCTTC.

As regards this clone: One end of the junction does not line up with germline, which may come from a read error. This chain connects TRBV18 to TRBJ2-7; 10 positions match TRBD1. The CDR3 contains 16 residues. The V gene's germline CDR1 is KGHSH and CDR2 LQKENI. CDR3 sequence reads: CASSPPETGGSHEQYF. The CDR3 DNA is TGTGCCAGCTCACCACCGGAGACAGGGGGCTCCCACGAGCAGTACTTC.

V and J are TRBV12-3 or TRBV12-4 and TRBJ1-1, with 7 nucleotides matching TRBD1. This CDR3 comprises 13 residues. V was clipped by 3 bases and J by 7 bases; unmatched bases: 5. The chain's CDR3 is CASSFKGAGEAFF. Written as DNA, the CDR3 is TGTGCCAGCAGTTTTAAGGGGGCTGGTGAAGCTTTCTTT.

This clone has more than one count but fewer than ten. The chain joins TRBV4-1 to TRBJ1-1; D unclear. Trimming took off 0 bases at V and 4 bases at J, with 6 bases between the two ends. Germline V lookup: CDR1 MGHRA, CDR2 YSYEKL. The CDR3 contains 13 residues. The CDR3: CASSQDRSTEAFF. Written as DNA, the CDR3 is TGCGCCAGCAGCCAAGATAGGAGCACTGAAGCTTTCTTT.

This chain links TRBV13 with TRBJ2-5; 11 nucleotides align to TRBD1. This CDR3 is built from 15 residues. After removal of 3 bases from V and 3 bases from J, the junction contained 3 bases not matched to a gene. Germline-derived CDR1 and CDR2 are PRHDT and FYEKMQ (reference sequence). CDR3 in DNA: TGTGCCAGCAGCTTCGGGGGACAGGGGGAAGAGACCCAGTACTTC. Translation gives CASSFGGQGEETQYF.

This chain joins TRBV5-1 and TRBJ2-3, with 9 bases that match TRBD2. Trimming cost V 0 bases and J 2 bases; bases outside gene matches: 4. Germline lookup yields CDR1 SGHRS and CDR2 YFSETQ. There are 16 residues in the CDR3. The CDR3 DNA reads TGCGCCAGCAGCTTGGGAAGCGGGGGGAACACAGATACGCAGTATTTT. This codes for CASSLGSGGNTDTQYF.

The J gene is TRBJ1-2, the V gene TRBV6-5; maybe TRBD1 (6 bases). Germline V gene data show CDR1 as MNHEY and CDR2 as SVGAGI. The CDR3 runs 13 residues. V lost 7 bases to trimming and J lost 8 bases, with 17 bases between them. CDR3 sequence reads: CASNQLGALGYTF. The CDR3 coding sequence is TGTGCCAGCAATCAATTGGGGGCTTTGGGCTACACCTTC.

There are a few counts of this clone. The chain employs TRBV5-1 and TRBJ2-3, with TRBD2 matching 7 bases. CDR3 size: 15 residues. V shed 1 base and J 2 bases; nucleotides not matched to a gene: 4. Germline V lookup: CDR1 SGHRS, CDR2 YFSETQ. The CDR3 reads CASSLPGGDTDTQYF. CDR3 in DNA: TGCGCCAGCAGCTTGCCGGGGGGTGACACAGATACGCAGTATTTT.

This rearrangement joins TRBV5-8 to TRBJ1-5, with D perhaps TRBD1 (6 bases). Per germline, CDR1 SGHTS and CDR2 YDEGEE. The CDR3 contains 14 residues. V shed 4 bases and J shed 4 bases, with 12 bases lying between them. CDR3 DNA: TGTGCCAGCAGCCCGGGACAAATAAATCAGCCCCAGCATTTT. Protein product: CASSPGQINQPQHF.

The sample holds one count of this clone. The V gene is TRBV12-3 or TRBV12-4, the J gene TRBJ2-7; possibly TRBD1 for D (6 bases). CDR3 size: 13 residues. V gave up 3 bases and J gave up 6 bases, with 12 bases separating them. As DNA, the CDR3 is TGTGCCAGCAGTTTGGTTGGGGGCGCCGAGCAGTACTTC. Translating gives CASSLVGGAEQYF.

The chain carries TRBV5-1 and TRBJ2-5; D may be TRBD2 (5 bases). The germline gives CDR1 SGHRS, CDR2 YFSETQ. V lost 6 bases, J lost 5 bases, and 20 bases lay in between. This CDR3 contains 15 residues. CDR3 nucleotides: TGCGCCAGCACCCCCCTCCCCGGGGTATGGGAGACCCAGTACTTC. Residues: CASTPLPGVWETQYF.

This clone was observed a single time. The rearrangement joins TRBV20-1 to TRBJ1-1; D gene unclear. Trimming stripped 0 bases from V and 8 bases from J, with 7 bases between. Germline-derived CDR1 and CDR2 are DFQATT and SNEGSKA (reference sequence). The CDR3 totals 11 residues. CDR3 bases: TGCAGTGCTAGAGACGTCCGGGAAGCTTTCTTT. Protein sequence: CSARDVREAFF.

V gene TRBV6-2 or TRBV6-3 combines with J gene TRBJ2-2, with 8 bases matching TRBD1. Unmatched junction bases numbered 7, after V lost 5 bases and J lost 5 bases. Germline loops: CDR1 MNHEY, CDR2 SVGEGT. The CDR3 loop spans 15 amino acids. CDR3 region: CASSQRTGRTGELFF. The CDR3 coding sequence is TGTGCCAGCAGTCAGAGGACAGGGCGGACCGGGGAGCTGTTTTTT.

The CDR3 spells CASSFGAKGGHYGYTF. In DNA form, the CDR3 reads TGTGCCAGCAGCTTCGGGGCGAAAGGGGGACACTATGGCTACACCTTC. The chain has TRBV5-6 and TRBJ1-2, with TRBD1 as a possible D gene (6 bases). CDR1 is SGHDT and CDR2 is YYEEEE in the germline V gene. Trimming pared 2 bases from V and 3 bases from J, leaving 17 bases between. There are 16 residues in the CDR3.

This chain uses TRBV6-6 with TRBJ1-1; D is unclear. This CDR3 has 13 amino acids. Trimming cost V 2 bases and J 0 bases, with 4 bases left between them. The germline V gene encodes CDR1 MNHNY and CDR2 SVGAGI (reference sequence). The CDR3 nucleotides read TGTGCCAGCAGTTACACATTGAACACTGAAGCTTTCTTT. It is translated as CASSYTLNTEAFF.